Following are 4 T cell receptor beta chains from one sample sequenced in a study of blood T cells in healthy people across ages. The second PCR ran about 6 to 12 cycles with a sample-barcoded 5' primer and J-beta primers. TCRdb reprocessed the 5' RACE reads with MiXCR, giving one entry per CDR3 protein. The sample lists 380,000 or so distinct CDR3 sequences, roughly half occurring once. Sample: blood. All receptors derive from a man in his 60s in good health.

The CDR3 region is CARGGAAYEQYF. The CDR3 nucleotides are TGTGCCAGAGGGGGGGCGGCTTACGAGCAGTACTTC. The chain employs TRBV2 and TRBJ2-4; the D gene is possibly TRBD2 (7 bases). The J call could be wrong; TRBJ2-7 is a better fit for the DNA end. Germline V gene lookup returns CDR1 SNHLY and CDR2 FYNNEI. This CDR3 contains 12 residues.

J is TRBJ2-5 and V is TRBV5-1; D uncertain. This CDR3 has 15 residues. The germline gives CDR1 SGHRS, CDR2 YFSETQ. Trimming took off 3 bases at V and 1 base at J, with 13 bases between the two ends. CDR3 protein: CASSSSPGPQETQYF. DNA for the CDR3: TGCGCCAGCAGCTCTTCTCCCGGGCCCCAAGAGACCCAGTACTTC.

This clonotype was seen many times. The chain links TRBV4-1 to TRBJ2-4; 9 nucleotides match TRBD1. The CDR3 runs 14 residues. Germline CDR1 MGHRA, CDR2 YSYEKL. The V segment lost 7 bases and the J segment 11 bases; nucleotides outside the gene matches: 12. The CDR3 sequence: CASTGTGSTNVQYF. The CDR3 region has the DNA TGCGCCAGCACCGGGACAGGGTCAACGAATGTTCAGTACTTC.

This clonotype appeared many times. This chain uses TRBV20-1 with TRBJ2-3, with 13 positions matching TRBD2. CDR1 is DFQATT and CDR2 is SNEGSKA in the germline V gene (reference sequence). The V segment lost 4 bases and the J segment 1 base; nucleotides outside the gene matches: 5. The CDR3 is made up of 16 amino acids. In nucleotides, the CDR3 is TGCAGTGCTAAACTACTAGCGGGGGGGCGCACAGATACGCAGTATTTT. Translation gives CSAKLLAGGRTDTQYF.